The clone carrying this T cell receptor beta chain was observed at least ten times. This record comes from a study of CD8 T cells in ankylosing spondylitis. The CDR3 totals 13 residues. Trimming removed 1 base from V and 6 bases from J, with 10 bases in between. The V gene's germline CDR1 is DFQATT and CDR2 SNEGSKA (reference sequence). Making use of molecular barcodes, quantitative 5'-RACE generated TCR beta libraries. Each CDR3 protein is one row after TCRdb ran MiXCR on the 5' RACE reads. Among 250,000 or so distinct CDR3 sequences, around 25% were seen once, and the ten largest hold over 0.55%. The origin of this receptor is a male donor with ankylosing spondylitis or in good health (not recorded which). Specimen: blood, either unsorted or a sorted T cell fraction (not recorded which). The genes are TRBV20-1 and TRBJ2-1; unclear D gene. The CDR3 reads CSARGLGLNEQFF. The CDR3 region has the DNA TGCAGTGCTAGAGGCCTAGGTCTCAATGAGCAGTTCTTC.